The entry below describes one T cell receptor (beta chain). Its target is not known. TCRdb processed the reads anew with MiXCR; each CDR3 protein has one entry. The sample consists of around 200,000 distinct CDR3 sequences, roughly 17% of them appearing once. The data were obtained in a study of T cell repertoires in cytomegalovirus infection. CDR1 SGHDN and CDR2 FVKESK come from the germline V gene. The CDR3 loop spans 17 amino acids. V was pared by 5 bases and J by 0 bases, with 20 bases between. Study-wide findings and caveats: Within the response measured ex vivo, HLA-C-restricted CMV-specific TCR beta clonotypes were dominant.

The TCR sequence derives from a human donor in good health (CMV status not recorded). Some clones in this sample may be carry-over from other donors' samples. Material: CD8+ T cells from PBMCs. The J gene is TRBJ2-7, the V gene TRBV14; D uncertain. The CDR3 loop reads CASSTRTGLLSSYEQYF. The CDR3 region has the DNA TGTGCCAGCAGCACCCGGACGGGCTTACTGAGCTCCTACGAGCAGTACTTC.